This TCR beta chain comes out of a study of T-cell memory formation after mild COVID-19. 5'RACE, which relied on constant-segment primers, yielded TCR alpha and TCR beta cDNA libraries carrying sample barcodes and UMIs. TCRdb passed the 5' RACE reads through MiXCR, listing each CDR3 protein once. The top ten clones hold 20% to 25% of a sample with about 430,000 distinct CDR3 sequences, approximately 18% of them seen once. Germline values: CDR1 SGHVS, CDR2 FNYEAQ. V lost 5 bases, J lost 6 bases, and 8 bases stayed unmatched. This CDR3 is 14 amino acids long. Study-level results: In pre-infection memory, a portion of responding clones appeared, which suggested that cross-reactive memory joined. Shrinking CD4+ clones resided mostly in CM and EM, and CD8+ ones in EMRA. The authors did not confirm SARS-CoV-2 specificity of second-wave clones peaking day 37.

In its sample, this clonotype was seen a few times. Antigen: not known. The sequenced material came from PBMCs or a T cell subset sorted from them (not recorded which). V gene TRBV7-6 combines with J gene TRBJ2-7; 9 bases are a match to TRBD1. This clonotype was obtained from a man younger than 35 who had mild COVID-19 (a few samples of this study predate the infection). Cell type and time point are not known. CDR3 region: CASSAGTGSLEQYV. CDR3 DNA sequence: TGTGCCAGCAGCGCCGGGACAGGGTCACTCGAGCAGTACGTC.